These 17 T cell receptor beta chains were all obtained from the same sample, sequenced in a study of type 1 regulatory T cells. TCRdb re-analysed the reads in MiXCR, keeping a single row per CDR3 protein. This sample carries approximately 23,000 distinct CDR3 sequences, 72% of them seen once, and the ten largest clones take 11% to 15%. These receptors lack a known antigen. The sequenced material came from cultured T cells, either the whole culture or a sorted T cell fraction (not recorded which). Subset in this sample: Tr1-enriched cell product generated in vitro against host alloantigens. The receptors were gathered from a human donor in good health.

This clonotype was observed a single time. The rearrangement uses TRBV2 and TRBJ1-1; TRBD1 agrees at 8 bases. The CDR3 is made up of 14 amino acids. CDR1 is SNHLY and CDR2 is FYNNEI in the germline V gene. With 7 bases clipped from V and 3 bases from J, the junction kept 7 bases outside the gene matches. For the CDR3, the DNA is TGTGCCAGCACGTTGAACAGGGGGGACACTGAAGCTTTCTTT. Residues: CASTLNRGDTEAFF.

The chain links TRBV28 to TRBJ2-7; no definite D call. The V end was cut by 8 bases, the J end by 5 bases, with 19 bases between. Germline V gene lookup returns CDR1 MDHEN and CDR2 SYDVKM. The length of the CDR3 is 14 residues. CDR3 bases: TGTGCCAGCGCCCAGGCCCAGGAATTCCACGAGCAGTACTTC. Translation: CASAQAQEFHEQYF.

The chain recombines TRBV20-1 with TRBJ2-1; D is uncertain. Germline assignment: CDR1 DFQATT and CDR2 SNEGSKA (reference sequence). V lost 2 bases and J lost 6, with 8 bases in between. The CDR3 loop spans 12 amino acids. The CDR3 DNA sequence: TGCAGTGCTAGATTGGAGATCAATGAGCAGTTCTTC. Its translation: CSARLEINEQFF.

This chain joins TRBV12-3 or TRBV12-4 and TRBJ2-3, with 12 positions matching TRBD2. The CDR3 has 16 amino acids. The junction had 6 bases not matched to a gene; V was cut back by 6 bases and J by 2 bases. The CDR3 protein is CASRRLAGEPTDTQYF. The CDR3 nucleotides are TGTGCCAGCAGACGACTAGCGGGGGAGCCCACAGATACGCAGTATTTT.

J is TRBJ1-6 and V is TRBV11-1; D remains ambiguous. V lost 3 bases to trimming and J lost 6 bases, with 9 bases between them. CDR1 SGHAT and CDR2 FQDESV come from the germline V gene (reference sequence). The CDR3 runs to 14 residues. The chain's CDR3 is CASSFSQFNSPLHF. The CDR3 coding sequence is TGTGCCAGCAGCTTCTCGCAATTTAATTCACCCCTCCACTTT.

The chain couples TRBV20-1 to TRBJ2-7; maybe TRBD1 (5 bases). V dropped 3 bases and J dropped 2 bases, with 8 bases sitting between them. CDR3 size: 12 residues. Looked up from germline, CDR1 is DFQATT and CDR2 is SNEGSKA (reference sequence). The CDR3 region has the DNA TGCAGTGCTAGCGACAGTCCCTACGAGCAGTACTTC. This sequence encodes CSASDSPYEQYF.

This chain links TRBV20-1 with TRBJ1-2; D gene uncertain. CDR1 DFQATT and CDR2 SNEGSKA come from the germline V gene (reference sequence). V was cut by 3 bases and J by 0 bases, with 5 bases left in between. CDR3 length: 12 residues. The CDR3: CSARLANYGYTF. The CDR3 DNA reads TGCAGTGCTAGGTTAGCTAACTATGGCTACACCTTC.

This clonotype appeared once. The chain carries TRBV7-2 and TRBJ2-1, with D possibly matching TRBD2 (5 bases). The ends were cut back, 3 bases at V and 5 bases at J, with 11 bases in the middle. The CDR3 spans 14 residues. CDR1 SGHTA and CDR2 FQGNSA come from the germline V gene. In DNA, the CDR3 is TGTGCCAGCAGCTTCGACGGGGTGAACAATGAGCAGTTCTTC. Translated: CASSFDGVNNEQFF.

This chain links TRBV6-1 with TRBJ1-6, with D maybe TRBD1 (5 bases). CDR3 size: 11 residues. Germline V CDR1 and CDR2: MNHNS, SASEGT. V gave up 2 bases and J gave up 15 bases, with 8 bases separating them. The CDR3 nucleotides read TGTGCCAGCAGTGAACGGGGGGGCCTCCACTTT. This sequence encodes CASSERGGLHF.

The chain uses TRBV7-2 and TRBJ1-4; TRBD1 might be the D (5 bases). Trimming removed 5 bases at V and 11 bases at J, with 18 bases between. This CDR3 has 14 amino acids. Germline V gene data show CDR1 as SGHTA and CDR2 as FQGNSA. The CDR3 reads CASSHGGAESKLFF. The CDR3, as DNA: TGTGCCAGCAGCCACGGGGGAGCGGAAAGTAAACTGTTTTTT. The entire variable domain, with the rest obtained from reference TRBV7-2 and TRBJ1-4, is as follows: GAGVSQSPSNKVTEKGKDVELRCDPISGHTALYWYRQSLGQGLEFLIYFQGNSAPDKSGLPSDRFSAERTGGSVSTLTIQRTQQEDSAVYLCASSHGGAESKLFFGSGTQLSVL.

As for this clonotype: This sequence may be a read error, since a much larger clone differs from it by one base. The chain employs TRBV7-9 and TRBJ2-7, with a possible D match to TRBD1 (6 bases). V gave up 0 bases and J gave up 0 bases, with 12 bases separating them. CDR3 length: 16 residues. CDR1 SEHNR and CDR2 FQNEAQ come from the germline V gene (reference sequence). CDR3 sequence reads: CASSLAPGHPSYEQYF. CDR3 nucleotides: TGTGCCAGCAGCTTAGCGCCGGGACACCCCTCCTACGAGCAGTACTTC.

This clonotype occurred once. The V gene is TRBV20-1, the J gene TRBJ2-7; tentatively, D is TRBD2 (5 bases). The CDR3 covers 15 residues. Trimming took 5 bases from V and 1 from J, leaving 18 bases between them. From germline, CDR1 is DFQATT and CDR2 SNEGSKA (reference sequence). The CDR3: CSAGGRGLISYEQYF. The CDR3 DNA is TGCAGTGCTGGCGGCCGGGGTCTCATATCCTACGAGCAGTACTTC.

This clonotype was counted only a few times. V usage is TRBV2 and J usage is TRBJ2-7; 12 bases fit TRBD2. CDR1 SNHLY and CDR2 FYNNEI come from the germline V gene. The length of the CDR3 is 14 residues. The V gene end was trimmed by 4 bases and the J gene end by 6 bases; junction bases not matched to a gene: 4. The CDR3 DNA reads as TGTGCCAGCAGTGTTGGACTAGCGGGGTTCGAGCAGTACTTC. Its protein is CASSVGLAGFEQYF. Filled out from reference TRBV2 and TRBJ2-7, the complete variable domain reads EPEVTQTPSHQVTQMGQEVILRCVPISNHLYFYWYRQILGQKVEFLVSFYNNEISEKSEIFDDQFSVERPDGSNFTLKIRSTKLEDSAMYFCASSVGLAGFEQYFGPGTRLTVT.

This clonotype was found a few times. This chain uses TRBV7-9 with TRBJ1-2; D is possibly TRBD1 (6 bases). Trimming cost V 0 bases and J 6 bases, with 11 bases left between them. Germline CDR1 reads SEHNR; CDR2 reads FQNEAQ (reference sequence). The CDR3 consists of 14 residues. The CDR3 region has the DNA TGTGCCAGCAGCTTAGCGCGGACAGCGAATGGCTACACCTTC. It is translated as CASSLARTANGYTF.

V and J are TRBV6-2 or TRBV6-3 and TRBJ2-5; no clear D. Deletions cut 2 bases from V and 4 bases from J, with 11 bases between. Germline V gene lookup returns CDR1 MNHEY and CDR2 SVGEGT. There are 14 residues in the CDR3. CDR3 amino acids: CASSYAVPRETQYF. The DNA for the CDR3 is TGTGCCAGCAGTTACGCCGTACCCCGAGAGACCCAGTACTTC.

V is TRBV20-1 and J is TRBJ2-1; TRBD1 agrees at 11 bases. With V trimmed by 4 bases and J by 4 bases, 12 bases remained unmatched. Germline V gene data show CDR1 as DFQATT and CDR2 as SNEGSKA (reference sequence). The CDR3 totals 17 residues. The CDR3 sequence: CSAKGQGDLLFYNEQFF. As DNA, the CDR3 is TGCAGTGCTAAGGGACAGGGGGATCTCCTTTTTTACAATGAGCAGTTCTTC.

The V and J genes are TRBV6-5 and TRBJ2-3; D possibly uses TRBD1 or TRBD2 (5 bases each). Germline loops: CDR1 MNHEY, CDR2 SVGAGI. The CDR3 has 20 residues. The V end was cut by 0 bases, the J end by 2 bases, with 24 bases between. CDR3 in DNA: TGTGCCAGCAGTTACTCTAGGCCCGGGACCCACCTTAGGGCCACAGATACGCAGTATTTT. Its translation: CASSYSRPGTHLRATDTQYF.